Listed below are T cell receptor beta chains from one sample, sequenced in a study of cytomegalovirus exposure and HLA in healthy donors. TCRdb's table, derived via immunoSEQ multiplex PCR, lists solely in-frame clones and lacks some. This table has around 130,000 clones, approximately 84% appearing once. Sequencing was performed on PBMCs. These receptors all stem from a boy younger than 10 in good health and CMV-seronegative. CDR3s include the opening cysteine and the closing phenylalanine or tryptophan. D genes are given only for firm matches. Clone size is not always given. Where it is, it says once, few, many or a class for expanded clones.

V gene: TRBV5-1; clone size: -; J gene: TRBJ2-5; D gene: TRBD1; CDR3 DNA: TGCGCCAGCAGCTTGGACAGGGGGCGGGGGGAGACCCAGTACTTC; CDR3 protein: CASSLDRGRGETQYF
V gene: TRBV6-6; clone size: -; J gene: TRBJ1-1; D gene: TRBD1; CDR3 DNA: TGTGCCAGCAGTTACATGGGACAGAAGAACACTGAAGCTTTCTTT; CDR3 protein: CASSYMGQKNTEAFF
V gene: TRBV10-3; clone size: -; J gene: TRBJ1-4; D gene: TRBD1; CDR3 DNA: TGTGCCATCAGGGGGACAGACAATGAAAAACTGTTTTTT; CDR3 protein: CAIRGTDNEKLFF
V gene: TRBV13; clone size: -; J gene: TRBJ1-4; D gene: -; CDR3 DNA: TGTGCCAGCAGCCGCTACAGGGCCTCTGAAAAACTGTTTTTT; CDR3 protein: CASSRYRASEKLFF
V gene: TRBV11-2; clone size: -; J gene: TRBJ2-2; D gene: -; CDR3 DNA: TGTGCCAGCAGCTCTACCGTTAGAGGGAACACCGGGGAGCTGTTTTTT; CDR3 protein: CASSSTVRGNTGELFF
V gene: TRBV6-4; clone size: -; J gene: TRBJ2-3; D gene: TRBD2; CDR3 DNA: TGTGCCAGCAGCCACTCGGCTAGCGGGGGAACAGATACGCAGTATTTT; CDR3 protein: CASSHSASGGTDTQYF
V gene: TRBV7-9; clone size: -; J gene: TRBJ1-3; D gene: -; CDR3 DNA: TGTGCCAGCAGCTCTGCGGAGGGGAGAGACACCATATATTTT; CDR3 protein: CASSSAEGRDTIYF
V gene: TRBV7-8; clone size: once; J gene: TRBJ2-3; D gene: -; CDR3 DNA: TGTGCCAGCAGCTTACAGCGACTTAGGCATACGCAGTATTTT; CDR3 protein: CASSLQRLRHTQYF
V gene: TRBV4-3; clone size: -; J gene: TRBJ1-1; D gene: -; CDR3 DNA: TGCGCCAGCAGCCAAGATTCCGGGATCACTGAAGCTTTCTTT; CDR3 protein: CASSQDSGITEAFF
V gene: TRBV4-1; clone size: -; J gene: TRBJ2-5; D gene: TRBD2; CDR3 DNA: TGCGCCAGCAGCCAAGAGGTTATAGGACTAGCGGAAGAGACCCAGTACTTC; CDR3 protein: CASSQEVIGLAEETQYF
V gene: TRBV7-9; clone size: -; J gene: TRBJ2-1; D gene: -; CDR3 DNA: TGTGCCAGCAGCTTTCGGGGAGAGCCTTACAATGAGCAGTTCTTC; CDR3 protein: CASSFRGEPYNEQFF
V gene: TRBV5-1; clone size: -; J gene: TRBJ1-2; D gene: -; CDR3 DNA: TGCGCCAGCAGCGAGAGTAACTATGGCTACACCTTC; CDR3 protein: CASSESNYGYTF
V gene: TRBV9; clone size: -; J gene: TRBJ1-5; D gene: -; CDR3 DNA: TGTGCCAGCAGCGTAGGCTCAGGCAATCAGCCCCAGCATTTT; CDR3 protein: CASSVGSGNQPQHF
V gene: TRBV7-3; clone size: -; J gene: TRBJ2-2; D gene: -; CDR3 DNA: TGTGCCAGCAGTCGGACAGTGAACACCGGGGAGCTGTTTTTT; CDR3 protein: CASSRTVNTGELFF
V gene: TRBV7-6; clone size: -; J gene: TRBJ1-5; D gene: -; CDR3 DNA: TGTGCCAGCAGCTTACGGGGATGGCACAATCAGCCCCAGCATTTT; CDR3 protein: CASSLRGWHNQPQHF
V gene: TRBV7-2; clone size: -; J gene: TRBJ1-5; D gene: -; CDR3 DNA: TGTGCCAGCAGCTCCGAGGGTCTCTATAGCAATCAGCCCCAGCATTTT; CDR3 protein: CASSSEGLYSNQPQHF
V gene: TRBV1; clone size: few; J gene: TRBJ2-3; D gene: -; CDR3 DNA: TGCACCAGCAGCCAAGGACTAGCGGGAGATACGCAGTATTTT; CDR3 protein: CTSSQGLAGDTQYF
V gene: TRBV7-6; clone size: -; J gene: TRBJ1-1; D gene: TRBD1; CDR3 DNA: TGTGCCAGCAGCTCCGAGGACAGGGGGGAAGCTTTCTTT; CDR3 protein: CASSSEDRGEAFF
V gene: TRBV2; clone size: -; J gene: TRBJ2-2; D gene: TRBD2; CDR3 DNA: TGTGCCAGCAGGGGGACTAGCGGCCCCGGGGAGCTGTTTTTT; CDR3 protein: CASRGTSGPGELFF
V gene: TRBV7-9; clone size: -; J gene: TRBJ2-1; D gene: -; CDR3 DNA: TGTGCCAGCAGCCCCCTTGCAGACTACAATGAGCAGTTCTTC; CDR3 protein: CASSPLADYNEQFF